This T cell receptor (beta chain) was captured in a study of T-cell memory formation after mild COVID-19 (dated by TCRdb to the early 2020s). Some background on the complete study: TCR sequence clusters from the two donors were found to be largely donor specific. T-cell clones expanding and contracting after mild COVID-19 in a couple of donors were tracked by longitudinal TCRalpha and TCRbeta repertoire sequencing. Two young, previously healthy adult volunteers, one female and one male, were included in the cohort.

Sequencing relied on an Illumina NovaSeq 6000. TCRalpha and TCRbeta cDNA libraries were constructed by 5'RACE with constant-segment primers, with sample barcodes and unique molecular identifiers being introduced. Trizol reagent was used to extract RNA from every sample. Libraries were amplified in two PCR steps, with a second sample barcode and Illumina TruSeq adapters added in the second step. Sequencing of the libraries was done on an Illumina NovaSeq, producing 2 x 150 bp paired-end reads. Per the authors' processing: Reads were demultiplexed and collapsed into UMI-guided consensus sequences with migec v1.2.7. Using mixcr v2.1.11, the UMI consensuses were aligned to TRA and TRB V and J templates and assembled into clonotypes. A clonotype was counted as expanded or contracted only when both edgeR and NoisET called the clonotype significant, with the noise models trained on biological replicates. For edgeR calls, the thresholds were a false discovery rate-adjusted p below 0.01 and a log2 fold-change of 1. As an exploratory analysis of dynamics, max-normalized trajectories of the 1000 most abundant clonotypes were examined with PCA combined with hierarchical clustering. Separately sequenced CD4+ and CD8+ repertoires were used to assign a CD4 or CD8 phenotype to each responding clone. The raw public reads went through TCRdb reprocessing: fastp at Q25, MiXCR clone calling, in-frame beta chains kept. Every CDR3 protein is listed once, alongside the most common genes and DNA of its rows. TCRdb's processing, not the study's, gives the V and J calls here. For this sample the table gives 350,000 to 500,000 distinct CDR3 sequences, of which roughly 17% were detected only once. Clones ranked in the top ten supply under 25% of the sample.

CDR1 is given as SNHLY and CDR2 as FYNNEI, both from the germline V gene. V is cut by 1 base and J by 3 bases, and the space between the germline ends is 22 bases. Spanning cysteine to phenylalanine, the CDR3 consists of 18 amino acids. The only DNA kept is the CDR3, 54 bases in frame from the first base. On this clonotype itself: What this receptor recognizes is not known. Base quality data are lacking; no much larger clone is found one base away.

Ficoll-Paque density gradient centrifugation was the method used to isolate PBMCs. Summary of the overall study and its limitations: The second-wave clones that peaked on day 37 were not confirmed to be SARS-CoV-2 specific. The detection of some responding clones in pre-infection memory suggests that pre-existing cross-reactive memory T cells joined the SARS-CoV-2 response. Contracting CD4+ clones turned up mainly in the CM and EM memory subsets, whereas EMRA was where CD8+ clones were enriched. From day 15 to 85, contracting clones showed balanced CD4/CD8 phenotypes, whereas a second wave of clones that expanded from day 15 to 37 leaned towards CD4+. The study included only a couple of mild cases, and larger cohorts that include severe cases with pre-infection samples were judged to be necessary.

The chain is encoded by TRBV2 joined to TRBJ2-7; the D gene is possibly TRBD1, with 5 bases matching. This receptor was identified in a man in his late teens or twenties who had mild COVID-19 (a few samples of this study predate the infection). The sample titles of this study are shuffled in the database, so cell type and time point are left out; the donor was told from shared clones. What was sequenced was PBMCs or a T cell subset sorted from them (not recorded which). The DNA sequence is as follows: TGTGCCAGCAGTGAAGATAGGGTGGGGCCCCCTCACCACTACGAGCAGTACTTC. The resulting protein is CASSEDRVGPPHHYEQYF.